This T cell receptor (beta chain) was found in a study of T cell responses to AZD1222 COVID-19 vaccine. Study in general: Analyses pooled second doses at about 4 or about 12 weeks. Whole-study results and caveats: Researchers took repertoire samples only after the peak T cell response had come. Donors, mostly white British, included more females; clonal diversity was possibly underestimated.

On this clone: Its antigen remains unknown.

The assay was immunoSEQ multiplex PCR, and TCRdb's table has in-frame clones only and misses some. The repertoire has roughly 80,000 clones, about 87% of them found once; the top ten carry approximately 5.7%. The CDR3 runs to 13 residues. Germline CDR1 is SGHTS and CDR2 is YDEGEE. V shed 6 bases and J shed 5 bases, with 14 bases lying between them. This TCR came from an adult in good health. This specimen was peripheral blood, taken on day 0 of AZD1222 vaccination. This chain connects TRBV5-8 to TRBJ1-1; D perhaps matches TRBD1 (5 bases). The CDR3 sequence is CASTPWGWTEAFF. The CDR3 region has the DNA TGTGCCAGCACCCCTTGGGGGTGGACTGAAGCTTTCTTT.